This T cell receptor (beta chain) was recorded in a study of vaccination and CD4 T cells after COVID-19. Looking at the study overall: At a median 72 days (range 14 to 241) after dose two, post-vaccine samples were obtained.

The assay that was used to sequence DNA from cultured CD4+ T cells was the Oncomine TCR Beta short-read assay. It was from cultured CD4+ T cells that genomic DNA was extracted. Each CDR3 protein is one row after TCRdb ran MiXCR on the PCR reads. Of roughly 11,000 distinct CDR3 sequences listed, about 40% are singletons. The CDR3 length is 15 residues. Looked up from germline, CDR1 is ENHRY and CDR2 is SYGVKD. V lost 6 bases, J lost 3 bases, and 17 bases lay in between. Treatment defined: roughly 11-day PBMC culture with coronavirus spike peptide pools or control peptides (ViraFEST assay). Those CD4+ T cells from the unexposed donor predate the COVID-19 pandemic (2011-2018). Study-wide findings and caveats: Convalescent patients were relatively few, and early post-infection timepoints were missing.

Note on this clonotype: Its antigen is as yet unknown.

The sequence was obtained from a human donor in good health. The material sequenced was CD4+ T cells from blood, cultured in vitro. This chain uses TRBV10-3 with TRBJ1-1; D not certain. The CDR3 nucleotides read TGTGCCATCAGATTCAGAGCCGGGATGTACACTGAAGCTTTCTTT. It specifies CAIRFRAGMYTEAFF.